The sample holds a few counts of the clone carrying this T cell receptor (beta chain). Trimming at V came to 4 bases and at J to 6 bases, leaving 9 bases not matched to a gene. Germline CDR1 SQVTM, CDR2 ANQGSEA. This CDR3 comprises 16 residues. The data derive from a study of blood T cells in healthy people across ages. A second PCR of roughly 7 to 11 cycles used a sample-barcoded 5' primer and a J-beta primer mix. Each CDR3 protein is one row after TCRdb ran MiXCR on the 5' RACE reads. The sample lists 700,000 or so distinct CDR3 sequences; 20% to 25% were seen once. The sample consisted of blood. This TCR was sampled from a man aged 65 to 79 in good health. V is TRBV29-1 and J is TRBJ2-2; 12 bases fit TRBD1. The CDR3 DNA is TGCAGCGTTGCCCCGAGGGACAGGGGGCGCGCCGGGGAGCTGTTTTTT. It specifies CSVAPRDRGRAGELFF.